The 12 T cell receptor beta chains below all came from one sample that was sequenced in a study of graft-versus-host responses after intestinal transplantation. The assay was immunoSEQ multiplex PCR, and TCRdb's table has in-frame clones only and misses some. The table shows about 88,000 clones, with 80% to 95% occurring only once. Antigen specificity for these receptors is unknown. Specimen: unstimulated CD4+ T cells sorted from spleen or lymph node cells, collected before intestinal transplant. Receptor source: a human donor who received an intestinal transplant.

This sequence joins TRBV5-1 and TRBJ2-5; 8 nucleotides agree with TRBD2. Trimming at V came to 0 bases and at J to 6 bases, leaving 10 bases not matched to a gene. There are 16 residues in the CDR3. From germline, CDR1 is SGHRS and CDR2 YFSETQ. CDR3 sequence (DNA): TGCGCCAGCAGCTTGGAAAGCGGGAGCGTTGTAAAGACCCAGTACTTC. Protein product: CASSLESGSVVKTQYF.

The chain employs TRBV2 and TRBJ1-5; tentative D call: TRBD1 (5 bases). Germline V gene lookup returns CDR1 SNHLY and CDR2 FYNNEI. Trimming left V 7 bases short and J 3 bases short, with 13 bases between. The CDR3 has 14 residues. In nucleotides, the CDR3 is TGTGCCAGCACCCGGGACGCCCCCAATCAGCCCCAGCATTTT. It is translated as CASTRDAPNQPQHF.

The CDR3 DNA reads as TGTGCCAGCTCACCTTTCGGGACAGGGGGCTACGAGCAGTACTTC. It encodes CASSPFGTGGYEQYF. This chain links TRBV18 with TRBJ2-7; 11 bases match TRBD1. Germline V gene lookup returns CDR1 KGHSH and CDR2 LQKENI. The V segment lost 3 bases and the J segment 3 bases; nucleotides outside the gene matches: 4. The CDR3 runs 15 residues.

This chain links TRBV18 with TRBJ2-7; D possibly corresponds to TRBD2 (5 bases). Looked up from germline, CDR1 is KGHSH and CDR2 is LQKENI. Trimming removed 6 bases at V and 3 bases at J, with 12 bases between. This CDR3 has 13 amino acids. CDR3 bases: TGTGCCAGCTCGGATGGGAGTCGCTACGAGCAGTACTTC. This sequence encodes CASSDGSRYEQYF.

The chain combines TRBV27 with TRBJ2-7; D call uncertain. Germline CDR1 MNHEY, CDR2 SMNVEV (reference sequence). Trimming left V 5 bases short and J 3 bases short, with 14 bases between. The CDR3 runs 14 residues. CDR3 sequence (DNA): TGTGCCAGCAGTCCATATCCAAACTTCTACGAGCAGTACTTC. Residues: CASSPYPNFYEQYF.

The chain joins TRBV2 to TRBJ2-7; D is undetermined. The V and J ends lost 7 bases and 1 base respectively, with 11 bases between them. CDR1 is SNHLY and CDR2 is FYNNEI in the germline V gene. The CDR3 runs to 13 residues. The CDR3 reads CASKGGRSYEQYF. The CDR3 DNA sequence: TGTGCCAGCAAAGGTGGTAGATCCTACGAGCAGTACTTC.

The chain carries TRBV10-3 and TRBJ1-2, with a tentative D call TRBD1 (6 bases). This CDR3 has 14 residues. Germline V gene lookup returns CDR1 ENHRY and CDR2 SYGVKD. The V end was cut by 2 bases, the J end by 6 bases, with 13 bases between. The CDR3 here is CAISEGQSGDGYTF. The CDR3 coding sequence is TGTGCCATCAGTGAGGGACAGTCGGGAGATGGCTACACCTTC.

This rearrangement joins TRBV7-9 to TRBJ2-5, with 11 bases aligning to TRBD2. In germline, CDR1 is SEHNR, CDR2 FQNEAQ (reference sequence). The CDR3 contains 15 residues. V lost 1 base to trimming and J lost 8 bases; unmatched junction nucleotides: 6. The CDR3 spells CASSLGGLAASTQYF. The CDR3 DNA sequence: TGTGCCAGCAGCTTAGGGGGACTAGCGGCCTCAACCCAGTACTTC. The entire variable domain, with the rest obtained from reference TRBV7-9 and TRBJ2-5, is as follows: DTGVSQNPRHKITKRGQNVTFRCDPISEHNRLYWYRQTLGQGPEFLTYFQNEAQLEKSRLLSDRFSAERPKGSFSTLEIQRTEQGDSAMYLCASSLGGLAASTQYFGPGTRLLVL.

The table lists this clone with a count of one. The rearrangement uses TRBV6-5 and TRBJ1-4; the D gene is possibly TRBD1 (5 bases). The germline V gene has CDR1 MNHEY and CDR2 SVGAGI. The V end was cut by 9 bases, the J end by 6 bases, with 11 bases between. This CDR3 spans 12 amino acids. The chain's CDR3 is CASGTVDEKLFF. Here the CDR3 DNA reads TGTGCCAGTGGGACGGTGGATGAAAAACTGTTTTTT.

V and J are TRBV5-6 and TRBJ2-1; D is unresolved. The V end lost 2 bases, the J end lost 0 bases, and 15 bases lay between the germline ends. Germline CDR1 is SGHDT and CDR2 is YYEEEE. The CDR3 runs 17 residues. The CDR3 here is CASSFLQSKSSYNEQFF. The CDR3 DNA follows: TGTGCCAGCAGCTTCCTCCAGTCAAAGAGCTCCTACAATGAGCAGTTCTTC.

V is TRBV5-1 and J is TRBJ2-2; perhaps TRBD2 as D (5 bases). The V gene lost 0 bases and the J gene lost 8 bases, with 5 bases spanning the gap. This CDR3 has 12 amino acids. Germline V gene data show CDR1 as SGHRS and CDR2 as YFSETQ. CDR3 in amino acids: CASSLGGGELFF. DNA of the CDR3: TGCGCCAGCAGCTTGGGAGGGGGGGAGCTGTTTTTT.

As regards this clone: One end of the junction fails to match germline, which may point to a read error. The CDR3 DNA follows: TGTGCCGGCAGTTACGGTGGGATGAATAGGGCAGATACGCAGTATTTT. It translates to CAGSYGGMNRADTQYF. V and J are TRBV6-5 and TRBJ2-3; D remains unclear. The CDR3 totals 16 residues. Germline loops: CDR1 MNHEY, CDR2 SVGAGI.